This TCR beta chain appears in the sequencing data of a study of blood T cell repertoires in COVID-19. Overall study: COVID-19 samples, acute and convalescent, were from the United States, Italy and Spain. Nucleic acid was either cDNA or gDNA, and it came from T cells, B-cell-depleted T cells, or PBMCs.

As processed by the authors: For nucleated cells, counts were estimated from reference gene primer amplification. Assay: immunoSEQ multiplex PCR; the TCRdb copy retains only in-frame clones and omits some. Clonal size and the V and J genes are those of that table, whereas D and trimming came from the DNA. The sample has about 360,000 clones, about 87% seen once. The germline V gene encodes CDR1 GTSNPN and CDR2 SVGIG (reference sequence). J was trimmed by 7 bases and V by 3 bases; bases with no gene match: 12. CDR3 length equals 14 residues. This chain uses TRBV30 with TRBJ2-7; 7 bases fit TRBD1. Material for sequencing was peripheral blood. The origin of this receptor is a human donor in a cohort sampled during active COVID-19. CDR3 bases: TGTGCCTGGAGGAAAGACAGGGTATGGGGGGAGCAGTACTTC. This gives the protein CAWRKDRVWGEQYF.